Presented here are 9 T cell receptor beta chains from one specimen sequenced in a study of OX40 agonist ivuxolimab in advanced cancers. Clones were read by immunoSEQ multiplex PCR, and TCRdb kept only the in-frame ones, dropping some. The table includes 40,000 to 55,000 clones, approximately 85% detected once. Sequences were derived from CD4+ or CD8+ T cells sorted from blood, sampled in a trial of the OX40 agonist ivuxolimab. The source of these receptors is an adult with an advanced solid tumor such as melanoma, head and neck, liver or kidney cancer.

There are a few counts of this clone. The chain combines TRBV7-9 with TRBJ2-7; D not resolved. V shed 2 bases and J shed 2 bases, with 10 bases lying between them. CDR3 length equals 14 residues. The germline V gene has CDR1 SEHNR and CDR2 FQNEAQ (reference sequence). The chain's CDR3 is CASSLSFPAYEQYF. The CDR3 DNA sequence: TGTGCCAGCAGCTTAAGTTTCCCGGCCTACGAGCAGTACTTC.

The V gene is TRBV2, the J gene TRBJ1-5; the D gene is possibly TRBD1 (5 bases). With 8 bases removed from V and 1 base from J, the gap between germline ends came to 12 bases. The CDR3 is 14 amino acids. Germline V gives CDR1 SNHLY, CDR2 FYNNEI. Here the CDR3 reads CASEDGDSNQPQHF. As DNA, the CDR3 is TGTGCCAGCGAGGACGGGGACAGCAATCAGCCCCAGCATTTT.

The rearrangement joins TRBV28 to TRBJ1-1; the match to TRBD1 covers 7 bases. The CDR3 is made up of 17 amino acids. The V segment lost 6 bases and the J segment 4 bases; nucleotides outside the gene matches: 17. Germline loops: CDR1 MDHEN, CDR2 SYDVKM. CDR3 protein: CASSPPQQGSFFTEAFF. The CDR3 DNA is TGTGCCAGCAGCCCGCCCCAACAGGGGAGCTTTTTCACTGAAGCTTTCTTT.

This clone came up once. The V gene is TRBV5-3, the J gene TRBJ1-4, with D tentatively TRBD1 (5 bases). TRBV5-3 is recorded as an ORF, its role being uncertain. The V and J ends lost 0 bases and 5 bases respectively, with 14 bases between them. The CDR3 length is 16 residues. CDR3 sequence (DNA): TGTGCCAGAAGCTTGGGGGACGGAAAGCTCAATGAAAAACTGTTTTTT. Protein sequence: CARSLGDGKLNEKLFF.

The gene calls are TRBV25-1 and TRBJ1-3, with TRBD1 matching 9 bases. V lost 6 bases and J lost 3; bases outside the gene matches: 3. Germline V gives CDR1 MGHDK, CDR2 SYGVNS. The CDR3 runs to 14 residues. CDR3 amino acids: CASRGQGLGNTIYF. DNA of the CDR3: TGTGCCAGCAGGGGACAGGGTCTTGGAAACACCATATATTTT.

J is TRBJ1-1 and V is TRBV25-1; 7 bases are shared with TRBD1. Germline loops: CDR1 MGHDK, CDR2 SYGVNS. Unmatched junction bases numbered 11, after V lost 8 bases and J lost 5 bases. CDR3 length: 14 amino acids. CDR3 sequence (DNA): TGTGCCAGCCGACGAGTGGACAGGTATACTGAAGCTTTCTTT. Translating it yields CASRRVDRYTEAFF.

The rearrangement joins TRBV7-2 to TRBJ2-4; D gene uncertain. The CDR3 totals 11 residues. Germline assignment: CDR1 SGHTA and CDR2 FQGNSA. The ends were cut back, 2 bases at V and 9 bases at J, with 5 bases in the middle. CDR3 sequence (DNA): TGTGCCAGCAGCTTACTAGGCATTCAGTACTTC. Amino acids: CASSLLGIQYF.

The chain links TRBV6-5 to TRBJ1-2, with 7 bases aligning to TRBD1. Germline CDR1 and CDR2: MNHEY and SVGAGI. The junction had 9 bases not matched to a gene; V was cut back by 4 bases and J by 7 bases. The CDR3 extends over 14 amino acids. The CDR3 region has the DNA TGTGCCAGCAGTTCGTCGGGACAGTCGTCTGGCTACACCTTC. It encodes CASSSSGQSSGYTF.

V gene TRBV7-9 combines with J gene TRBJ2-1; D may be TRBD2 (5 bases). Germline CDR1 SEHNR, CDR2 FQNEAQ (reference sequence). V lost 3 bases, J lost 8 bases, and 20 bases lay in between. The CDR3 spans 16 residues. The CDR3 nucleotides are TGTGCCAGCAGCTTGCAAACGGGCCTACCCGGGGATGAGCAGTTCTTC. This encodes CASSLQTGLPGDEQFF.